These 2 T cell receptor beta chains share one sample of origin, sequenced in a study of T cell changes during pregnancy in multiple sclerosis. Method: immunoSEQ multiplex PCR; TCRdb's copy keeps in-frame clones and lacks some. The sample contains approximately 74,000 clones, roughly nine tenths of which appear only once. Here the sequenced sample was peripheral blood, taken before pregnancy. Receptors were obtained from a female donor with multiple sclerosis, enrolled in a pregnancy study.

As DNA, the CDR3 is TGTGCCAGCAGTGAAGGGACAGGGACAGAGACCCAGTACTTC. Residues: CASSEGTGTETQYF. The genes are TRBV6-4 and TRBJ2-5, with 9 nucleotides matching TRBD1. The junction had 3 bases not matched to a gene; V was cut back by 3 bases and J by 4 bases. The germline CDR1 and CDR2 sequences are MRHNA and SNTAGT. CDR3 length equals 14 residues.

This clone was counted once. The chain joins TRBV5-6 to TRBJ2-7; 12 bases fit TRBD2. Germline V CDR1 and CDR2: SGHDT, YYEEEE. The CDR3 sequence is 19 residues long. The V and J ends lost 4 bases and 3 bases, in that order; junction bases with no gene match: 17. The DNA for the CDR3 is TGTGCCAGCAGCCCTAGCGGGAGGGCCACACTCCCTAATTTCTACGAGCAGTACTTC. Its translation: CASSPSGRATLPNFYEQYF.